Only a few counts were recorded for the clone carrying this T cell receptor beta chain. V shed 7 bases and J shed 4 bases, with 10 bases lying between them. Germline assignment: CDR1 MRHNA and CDR2 SNTAGT. The CDR3 loop spans 13 amino acids. The method was immunoSEQ multiplex PCR; TCRdb's version includes in-frame clones alone and lacks a portion of them. Of 60,000 to 65,000 clones in the sample, about 83% were seen once. These data are taken from a study of blood T cell repertoires in COVID-19. Sequencing was done on a sample of peripheral blood. The sequence came from a man over 45 with COVID-19, enrolled during active disease. V usage is TRBV6-4 and J usage is TRBJ2-2, with TRBD1 as a possible D gene (6 bases). The CDR3 DNA reads TGTGCCAGCAAGGGGGTAGGCACCGGGGAGCTGTTTTTT. It specifies CASKGVGTGELFF.